This T cell receptor beta chain was captured in a study of blood T cell repertoires in COVID-19. Overall study context: COVID-19 samples collected from the United States, Italy and Spain covered acute and convalescent phases. In each case, the material was cDNA or gDNA derived from T cells, B-cell-depleted T cells, or PBMCs.

The CDR3 loop spans 18 amino acids. Germline lookup yields CDR1 SGHRS and CDR2 YFSETQ. Losses at the gene ends were 7 bases for V and 1 base for J; bases not matched to a gene: 14. In the study's own analysis: Cell counts per sample came from amplifying reference gene primers. The data were produced by immunoSEQ multiplex PCR, yet TCRdb's version contains in-frame clones alone and is incomplete. V and J calls and clone size follow that table, whereas D and trimming were derived from the DNA. The profile shows 20,000 to 25,000 clones, about three quarters of them singletons. Sequenced: peripheral blood. This receptor was identified in a man aged 60-69 years with active COVID-19. The chain combines TRBV5-1 with TRBJ2-2, with 9 bases matching TRBD2. CDR3 region: CASRGGLAGSVNTGELFF. CDR3 DNA: TGCGCCAGCCGAGGTGGGCTAGCGGGATCCGTGAACACCGGGGAGCTGTTTTTT. Using reference TRBV5-1 and TRBJ2-2 for the parts outside the CDR3, the full variable domain is KAGVTQTPRYLIKTRGQQVTLSCSPISGHRSVSWYQQTPGQGLQFLFEYFSETQRNKGNFPGRFSGRQFSNSRSEMNVSTLELGDSALYLCASRGGLAGSVNTGELFFGEGSRLTVL.